The 5 T cell receptor beta chains below all came from one sample that was sequenced in a study of cytotoxic CD8 clonotypes in ibrutinib-treated CLL. Sequencing used immunoSEQ multiplex PCR; TCRdb keeps in-frame clones, though not all of them. The table records around 130,000 clones, roughly 84% of them present only once. The sequencing used PBMCs, collected after 24 months of ibrutinib treatment. The receptors here all came from a human donor with chronic lymphocytic leukemia.

This clone was counted once. The chain uses TRBV11-2 and TRBJ2-3; a weak D match, TRBD1 (6 bases). The CDR3 sequence is 16 residues long. Germline V gene data show CDR1 as SGHAT and CDR2 as FQNNGV. Trimming stripped 3 bases from V and 5 bases from J, with 18 bases between. The CDR3 loop is CASSFIVQGVGDTQYF. CDR3 nucleotides: TGTGCCAGCAGCTTTATCGTACAGGGTGTGGGAGATACGCAGTATTTT.

The chain has TRBV7-2 and TRBJ1-1, with 9 positions matching TRBD1. The CDR3 has 12 residues. Germline V gives CDR1 SGHTA, CDR2 FQGNSA. V was clipped by 8 bases and J by 3 bases; unmatched bases: 1. The CDR3 DNA follows: TGTGCCAGCGGGACAGGGTACACTGAAGCTTTCTTT. Protein sequence: CASGTGYTEAFF. Full variable domain (outside the CDR3, taken from reference TRBV7-2 and TRBJ1-1): GAGVSQSPSNKVTEKGKDVELRCDPISGHTALYWYRQSLGQGLEFLIYFQGNSAPDKSGLPSDRFSAERTGGSVSTLTIQRTQQEDSAVYLCASGTGYTEAFFGQGTRLTVV.

The chain carries TRBV19 and TRBJ2-1, with D hard to call. The CDR3 length is 14 residues. Trimming cost V 1 base and J 9 bases, with 13 bases left between them. CDR1 is LNHDA, CDR2 SQIVND, per germline (reference sequence). CDR3: CASSIVGSTGEQFF. CDR3 sequence (DNA): TGTGCCAGTAGTATAGTAGGGTCTACGGGTGAGCAGTTCTTC. Using reference TRBV19 and TRBJ2-1 for the parts outside the CDR3, the full variable domain is DGGITQSPKYLFRKEGQNVTLSCEQNLNHDAMYWYRQDPGQGLRLIYYSQIVNDFQKGDIAEGYSVSREKKESFPLTVTSAQKNPTAFYLCASSIVGSTGEQFFGPGTRLTVL.

This chain connects TRBV11-2 to TRBJ1-4; D is perhaps TRBD1 (5 bases). The CDR3 totals 16 residues. The V and J ends lost 5 bases and 8 bases respectively, with 21 bases between them. Per the germline V gene, CDR1 is SGHAT and CDR2 is FQNNGV. Written as DNA, the CDR3 is TGTGCCAGCAGCCGAAACCCTCCGGGGGTCCAAGAAAAACTGTTTTTT. Protein: CASSRNPPGVQEKLFF.

The CDR3 DNA follows: TGTGCCAGCAGTGATGACAGGGCCTTGGGCGGGGAGCTGTTTTTT. Translating it yields CASSDDRALGGELFF. The chain recombines TRBV2 with TRBJ2-2; 7 bases are shared with TRBD1. Losses at the gene ends were 3 bases for V and 7 bases for J; bases not matched to a gene: 8. Germline V gives CDR1 SNHLY, CDR2 FYNNEI. The CDR3 has 15 residues.